Here is one T cell receptor (beta chain) with its context. Its target antigen remains unknown. Base qualities are not at hand, and no much larger clone is one base apart. The Qiagen DNeasy kit was used to extract genomic DNA from unsorted PBMCs and from the negatively selected CD4+ and CD8+ fractions. Using primers that anneal to V and J segments, immunoSEQ multiplex PCR amplified the TCR beta CDR3 regions. A synthetic immune receptor repertoire was used to minimize amplification bias, and remaining bias was computationally removed after sequencing. The authors' pipeline ran thus. Repertoire diversity was quantified as the Shannon entropy index using custom Python scripts. Unsorted, CD4+ and CD8+ repertoires were examined separately, except in combined analyses, for which CD4+ and CD8+ sequences were merged in silico. Clonal expansion was defined as a frequency increase of at least 2-fold after treatment compared with C1D1, and clones undetected at baseline were assigned a pseudocount of 0.5. Singleton clones were defined as clones with 0 or 1 copy at C1D1, and non-singleton clones were defined as clones with 2 or more copies. Clones expanded in unsorted samples were labelled as CD4+, CD8+ or unknown by matching protein sequences in sorted samples from the same patient. Wilcoxon tests on paired samples were used to test diversity changes from C1D1 to C4D1. The table comes from immuneACCESS by way of TCRdb, which keeps in-frame sequences with V and J called. Part of the clones is missing from these tables; in studies checked, under half for an unresolved V gene and the rest for unknown reasons. D and trimming come from the DNA, and the V and J calls and clone size come from that table. The table for this sample lists some 23,000 clones; roughly 80% of them were counted only once. Of the sample, about 3% falls within the top ten clones.

The germline V gene (reference sequence) supplies CDR1 LNHNV and CDR2 YYDKDF. The CDR3 starts with the cysteine, ends with the phenylalanine, and has 14 residues. Of the read, only the CDR3 DNA is kept; its 42 bases are in frame from base 1. Here V drops 1 base and J drops 7 bases, and the junction holds 4 bases not matched to any gene. The time point label of this sample denotes: cycle 4 day 1 (C4D1), after more than five weeks of nivolumab. Relapse after autologous stem cell transplantation had occurred in all trial patients, and cohorts A, B and C were distinguished by prior brentuximab vedotin exposure. Magnetic negative selection with a Miltenyi CD4+ T cell isolation kit was used to purify CD4+ T cells from thawed PBMCs. The trial cohort was composed of some 57 patients with relapsed/refractory classical Hodgkin lymphoma, for whom complete response, partial response or progressive disease was recorded as best overall response. In the multi-cohort phase II CheckMate 205 trial, trial patients received single-agent nivolumab. An independent review committee assessed best overall response by applying the 2007 International Working Group response criteria. PBMCs from the trial were collected at three points: immediately before nivolumab initiation (C1D1), and during therapy at cycle 2 day 1 and cycle 4 day 1. Peripheral blood was collected in 8 mL Vacutainer Cell Preparation Tubes, from which PBMCs were isolated by centrifugation and then cryopreserved. Purified CD4+ and CD8+ fractions were prepared only for cases where an additional PBMC sample was available. Magnetically labelled cells were removed on LS columns in a quadroMACS separator, and the flow-through was collected as the purified fraction.

This sample was included in a study of PD-1 blockade in classical Hodgkin lymphoma (dated by TCRdb to the early 2020s). In the study overall: Nivolumab dosing was 3 mg/kg intravenously every 2 weeks, continuing until either disease progression or unacceptable toxicity. To define a peripheral blood immune signature of response to PD-1 blockade in classical Hodgkin lymphoma, the study combined TCR beta sequencing with CyTOF.

On the study overall, not on this receptor specifically: Trial patients with a complete response had baseline diversity similar to that of newly diagnosed patients, while partial responders and progressors had significantly lower diversity. Diversity was lower in patients who began nivolumab less than 1 year after ASCT, so these patients were left out of later analyses to avoid confounding by immune reconstitution. Newly diagnosed patients were reported to have lower baseline TCR diversity than healthy donors, and relapsed/refractory patients were reported to have lower baseline TCR diversity still. CD4+ but not CD8+ TCR diversity rose significantly by C4D1 (p=0.0027 vs p=0.16), most apparent in complete responders (p=0.02). The study covered only a single clinical trial cohort, and the causes of the repertoire differences, possibly disease activity or prior therapy, were still not defined.

The specimen was CD4+ T cells from blood, collected before the fourth cycle of nivolumab. The chain is encoded by TRBV15 joined to TRBJ1-2; 9 junctional bases match TRBD1. The receptor was derived from a human donor with classical Hodgkin lymphoma. The CDR3 sequence is CATSRGDRVSGYTF. The DNA sequence is given as TGTGCCACCAGCAGAGGGGACAGGGTCTCTGGCTACACCTTC.